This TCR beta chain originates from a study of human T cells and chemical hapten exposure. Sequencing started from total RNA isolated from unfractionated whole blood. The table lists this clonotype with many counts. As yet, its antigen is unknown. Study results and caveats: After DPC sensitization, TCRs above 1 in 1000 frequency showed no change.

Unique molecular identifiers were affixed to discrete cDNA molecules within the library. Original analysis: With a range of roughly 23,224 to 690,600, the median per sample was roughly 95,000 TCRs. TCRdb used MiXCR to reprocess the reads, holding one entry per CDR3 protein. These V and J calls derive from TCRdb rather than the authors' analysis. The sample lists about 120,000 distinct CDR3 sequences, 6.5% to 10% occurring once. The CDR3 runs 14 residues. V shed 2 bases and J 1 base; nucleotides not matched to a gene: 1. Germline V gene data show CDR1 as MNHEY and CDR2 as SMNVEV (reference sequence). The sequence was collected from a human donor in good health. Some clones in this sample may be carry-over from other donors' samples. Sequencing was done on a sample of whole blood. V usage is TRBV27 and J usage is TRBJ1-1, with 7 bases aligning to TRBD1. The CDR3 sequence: CASSLTGANTEAFF. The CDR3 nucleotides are TGTGCCAGCAGTTTAACAGGGGCGAACACTGAAGCTTTCTTT.